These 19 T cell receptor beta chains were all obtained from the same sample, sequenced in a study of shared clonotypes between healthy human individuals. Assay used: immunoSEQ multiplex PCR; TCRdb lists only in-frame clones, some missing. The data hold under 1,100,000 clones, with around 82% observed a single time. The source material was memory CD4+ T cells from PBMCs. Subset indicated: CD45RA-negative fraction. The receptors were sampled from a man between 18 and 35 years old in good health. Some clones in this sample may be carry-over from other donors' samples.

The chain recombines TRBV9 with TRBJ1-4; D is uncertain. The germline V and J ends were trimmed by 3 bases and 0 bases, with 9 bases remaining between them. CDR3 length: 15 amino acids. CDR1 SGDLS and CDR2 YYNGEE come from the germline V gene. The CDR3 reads CASSARLATNEKLFF. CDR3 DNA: TGTGCCAGCAGCGCGCGACTCGCAACTAATGAAAAACTGTTTTTT.

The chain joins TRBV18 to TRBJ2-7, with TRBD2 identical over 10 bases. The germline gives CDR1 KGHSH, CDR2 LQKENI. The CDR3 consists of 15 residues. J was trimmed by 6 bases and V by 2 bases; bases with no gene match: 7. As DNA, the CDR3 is TGTGCCAGCTCACCAAGTGAGCGGGAGGGCCCCGAGCAGTACTTC. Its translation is CASSPSEREGPEQYF.

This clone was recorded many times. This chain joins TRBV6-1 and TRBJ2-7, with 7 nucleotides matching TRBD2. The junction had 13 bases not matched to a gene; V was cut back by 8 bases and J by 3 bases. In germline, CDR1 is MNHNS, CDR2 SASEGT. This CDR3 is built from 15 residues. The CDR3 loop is CASRRDGGRDYEQYF. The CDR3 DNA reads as TGTGCCAGCCGACGGGATGGCGGGAGAGACTACGAGCAGTACTTC.

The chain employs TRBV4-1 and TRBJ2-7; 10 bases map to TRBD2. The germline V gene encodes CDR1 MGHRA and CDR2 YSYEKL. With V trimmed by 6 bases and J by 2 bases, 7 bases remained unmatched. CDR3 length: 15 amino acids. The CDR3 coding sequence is TGCGCCAGCAGTCCTAGCGGGGGCCGGACCTACGAGCAGTACTTC. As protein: CASSPSGGRTYEQYF.

In DNA, the CDR3 is TGTGCCAGCAGCTTCAGTAGGGGAAACACTGAAGCTTTCTTT. Residues: CASSFSRGNTEAFF. J is TRBJ1-1 and V is TRBV11-2, with D possibly TRBD1 on 5 matching bases. V gave up 3 bases and J gave up 2 bases, with 10 bases separating them. The CDR3 consists of 14 residues. Germline CDR1 and CDR2: SGHAT and FQNNGV.

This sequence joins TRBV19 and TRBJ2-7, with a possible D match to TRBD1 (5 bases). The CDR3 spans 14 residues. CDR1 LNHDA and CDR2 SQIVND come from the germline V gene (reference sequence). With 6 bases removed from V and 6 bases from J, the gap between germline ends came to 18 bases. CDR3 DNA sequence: TGTGCCAGTAGCCTATCAGGGATTCTTTCCGAGCAGTACTTC. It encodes CASSLSGILSEQYF.

The CDR3 spells CASSLTGARDSNQPQHF. The CDR3 region has the DNA TGTGCCAGTAGCCTCACGGGGGCGCGGGATAGCAATCAGCCCCAGCATTTT. The chain links TRBV19 to TRBJ1-5; tentative D call: TRBD1 (6 bases). Trimming removed 6 bases at V and 0 bases at J, with 18 bases between. Germline V CDR1 and CDR2: LNHDA, SQIVND (reference sequence). The CDR3 is 17 amino acids.

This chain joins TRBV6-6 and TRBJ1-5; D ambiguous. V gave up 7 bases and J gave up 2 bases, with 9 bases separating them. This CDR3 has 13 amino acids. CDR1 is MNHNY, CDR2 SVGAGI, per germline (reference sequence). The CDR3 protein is CASTGVGNQPQHF. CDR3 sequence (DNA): TGTGCCAGCACTGGGGTGGGCAATCAGCCCCAGCATTTT.

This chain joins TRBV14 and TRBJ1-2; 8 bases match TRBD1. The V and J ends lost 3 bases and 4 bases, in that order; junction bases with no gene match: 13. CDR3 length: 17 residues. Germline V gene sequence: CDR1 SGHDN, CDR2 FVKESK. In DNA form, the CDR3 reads TGTGCCAGCAGCCATCGACCCGGGACAGGCTACCTCTATGGCTACACCTTC. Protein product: CASSHRPGTGYLYGYTF.

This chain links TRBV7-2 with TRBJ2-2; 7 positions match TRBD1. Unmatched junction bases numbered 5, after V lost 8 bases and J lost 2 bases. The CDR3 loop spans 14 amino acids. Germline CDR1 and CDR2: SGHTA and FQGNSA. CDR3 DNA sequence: TGTGCCAGCGGGGCAGGGGGAAACACCGGGGAGCTGTTTTTT. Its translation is CASGAGGNTGELFF.

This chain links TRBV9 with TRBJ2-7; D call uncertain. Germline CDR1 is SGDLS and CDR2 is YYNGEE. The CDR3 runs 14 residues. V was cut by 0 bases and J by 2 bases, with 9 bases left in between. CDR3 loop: CASSVDLEPYEQYF. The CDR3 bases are TGTGCCAGCAGCGTAGATCTGGAGCCCTACGAGCAGTACTTC.

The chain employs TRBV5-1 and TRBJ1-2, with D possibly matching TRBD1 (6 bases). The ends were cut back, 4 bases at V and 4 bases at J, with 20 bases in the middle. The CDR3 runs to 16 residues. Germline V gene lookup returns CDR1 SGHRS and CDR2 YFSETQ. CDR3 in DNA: TGCGCCAGCAGCCCGAATACACAGGGAGACGGCTATGGCTACACCTTC. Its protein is CASSPNTQGDGYGYTF.

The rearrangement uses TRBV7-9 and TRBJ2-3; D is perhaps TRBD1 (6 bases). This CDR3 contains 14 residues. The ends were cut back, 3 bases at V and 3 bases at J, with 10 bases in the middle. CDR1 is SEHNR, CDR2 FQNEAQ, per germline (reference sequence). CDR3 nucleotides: TGTGCCAGCAGCTTTCAGGGGTCAACAGATACGCAGTATTTT. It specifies CASSFQGSTDTQYF.

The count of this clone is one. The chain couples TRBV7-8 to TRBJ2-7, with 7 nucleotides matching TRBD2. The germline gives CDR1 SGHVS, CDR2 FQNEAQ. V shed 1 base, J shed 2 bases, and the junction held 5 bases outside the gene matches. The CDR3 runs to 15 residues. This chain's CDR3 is CASSLVPSGAYEQYF. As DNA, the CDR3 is TGTGCCAGCAGCTTAGTTCCTAGCGGCGCCTACGAGCAGTACTTC.

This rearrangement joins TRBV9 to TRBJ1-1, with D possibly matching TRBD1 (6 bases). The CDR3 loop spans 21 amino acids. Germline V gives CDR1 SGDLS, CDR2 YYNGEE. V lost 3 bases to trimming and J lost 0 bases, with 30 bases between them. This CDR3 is CASSGVGRLTGQKDMNTEAFF. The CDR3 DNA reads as TGTGCCAGCAGCGGAGTCGGACGCCTCACAGGACAGAAAGACATGAACACTGAAGCTTTCTTT.

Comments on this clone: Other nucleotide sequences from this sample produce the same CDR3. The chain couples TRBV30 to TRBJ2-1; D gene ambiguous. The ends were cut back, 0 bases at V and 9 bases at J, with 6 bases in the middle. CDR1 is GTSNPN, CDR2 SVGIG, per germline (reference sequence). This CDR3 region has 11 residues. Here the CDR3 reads CAWSVRGEQFF. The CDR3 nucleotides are TGTGCCTGGAGTGTACGCGGTGAGCAGTTCTTC.

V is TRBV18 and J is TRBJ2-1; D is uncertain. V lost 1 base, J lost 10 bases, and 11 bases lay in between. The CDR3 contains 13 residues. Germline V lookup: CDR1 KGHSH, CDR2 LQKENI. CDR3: CASSPRLDGEQFF. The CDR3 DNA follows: TGTGCCAGCTCACCACGGCTAGACGGAGAGCAGTTCTTC.

The CDR3 coding sequence is TGTGCCAGCAGCGAGGGGTCCTATGGCTACACCTTC. Amino acids: CASSEGSYGYTF. The chain carries TRBV9 and TRBJ1-2; TRBD1 is a possible D gene (5 bases). V gave up 3 bases and J gave up 4 bases, with 7 bases separating them. CDR3 length: 12 amino acids. Germline CDR1 reads SGDLS; CDR2 reads YYNGEE.

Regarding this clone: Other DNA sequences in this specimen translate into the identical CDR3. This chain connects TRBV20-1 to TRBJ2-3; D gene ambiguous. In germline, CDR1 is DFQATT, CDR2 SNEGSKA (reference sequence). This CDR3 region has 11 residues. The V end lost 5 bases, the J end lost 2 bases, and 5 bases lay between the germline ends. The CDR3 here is CSARATDTQYF. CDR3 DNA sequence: TGCAGTGCTCGCGCCACAGATACGCAGTATTTT.